The following is a T cell receptor beta chain sequence with its context. The antigen is undetermined. The data are from a study of T cells in Graves' hyperthyroidism and ophthalmopathy. Whole-study context: Peripheral blood was collected at initial diagnosis, before any treatment. Notes on the study in general: With a median lead of approximately six months before onset, the model predicted ophthalmopathy.

There are 15 residues in the CDR3. Germline V CDR1 and CDR2: MDHEN, SYDVKM. V shed 3 bases and J 5 bases; nucleotides not matched to a gene: 8. Exclusion of patients followed from uncontrolled infection, other autoimmune disease, pregnancy or lactation. RNA transcripts gave rise to amplified TCR beta CDR3 regions. A first-round RT-PCR of the TCR CDR3 used the HTBI primer set. TCRdb itself ran the multiplex PCR reads through MiXCR, one entry per CDR3 protein. The data show hundreds of thousands of distinct CDR3 sequences, around 21% seen once. The chain recombines TRBV28 with TRBJ2-7, with TRBD1 identical over 9 bases. The receptor was derived from a man between 25 and 39 years old with Graves' ophthalmopathy. The sequencing sample was made of blood. The CDR3, as DNA: TGTGCCAGCAGTTTGCCGGGACAGGGCCTCCACGAGCAGTACTTC. Protein sequence: CASSLPGQGLHEQYF.